Each of the 12 T cell receptor beta chains below was sequenced from the same sample in a study of blood T cell repertoires in COVID-19. The assay was immunoSEQ multiplex PCR, and TCRdb's table has in-frame clones only and misses some. The sample contains more than 130,000 clones, about 84% of which appear only once. The specimen sequenced was peripheral blood. The source is a woman aged 80 or older in a cohort sampled during active or convalescent COVID-19.

The V and J genes are TRBV5-8 and TRBJ2-5; the match to TRBD1 covers 9 bases. V was pared by 4 bases and J by 4 bases, with 8 bases of the junction left unmatched. This CDR3 comprises 15 residues. Germline CDR1 is SGHTS and CDR2 is YDEGEE. CDR3 DNA sequence: TGTGCCAGCAGCGGATACAGGGGGCTAGGAGAGACCCAGTACTTC. This translates into CASSGYRGLGETQYF.

The chain uses TRBV18 and TRBJ1-6, with unresolved D. The germline V gene encodes CDR1 KGHSH and CDR2 LQKENI. The CDR3 is 14 residues long. Trimming pared 0 bases from V and 5 bases from J, leaving 5 bases between. CDR3 sequence (DNA): TGTGCCAGCTCACCACCCCCAAATAATTCACCCCTCCACTTT. It specifies CASSPPPNNSPLHF.

V and J are TRBV18 and TRBJ2-2, with D maybe TRBD2 (5 bases). The V gene lost 0 bases and the J gene lost 4 bases, with 6 bases spanning the gap. The CDR3 is 14 amino acids. Germline lookup yields CDR1 KGHSH and CDR2 LQKENI. The CDR3 coding sequence is TGTGCCAGCTCACCACCGGAGGCCACCGGGGAGCTGTTTTTT. It codes for CASSPPEATGELFF.

V and J are TRBV5-6 and TRBJ1-5, with 11 bases aligning to TRBD1. J lost 6 bases, V lost 0 bases, and 2 bases had no gene match. Germline assignment: CDR1 SGHDT and CDR2 YYEEEE. The CDR3 is made up of 15 amino acids. CDR3 amino acids: CASSLGTGGGQPQHF. The DNA for the CDR3 is TGTGCCAGCAGCTTGGGGACAGGGGGCGGTCAGCCCCAGCATTTT.

The chain carries TRBV5-4 and TRBJ1-6; D perhaps matches TRBD1 (6 bases). The CDR3 totals 16 residues. Germline V gives CDR1 SGHNT, CDR2 YYREEE (reference sequence). Between the trimmed V and J ends, which lost 1 base and 3 bases, there was a span of 11 bases. The CDR3 reads CASSLRGGDYNSPLHF. The CDR3 DNA reads as TGTGCCAGCAGCTTGAGAGGGGGAGACTATAATTCACCCCTCCACTTT.

J is TRBJ1-4 and V is TRBV20-1, with unresolved D. This CDR3 spans 12 amino acids. Germline values: CDR1 DFQATT, CDR2 SNEGSKA (reference sequence). The germline V and J ends were trimmed by 3 bases and 5 bases, with 7 bases remaining between them. The DNA for the CDR3 is TGCAGTGCTAGTCCCGGGAATGAAAAACTGTTTTTT. The encoded protein is CSASPGNEKLFF.

The chain is built from TRBV6-5 and TRBJ2-5; perhaps TRBD2 as D (7 bases). The CDR3 has 15 amino acids. Deletions cut 5 bases from V and 3 bases from J, with 16 bases between. CDR1 MNHEY and CDR2 SVGAGI come from the germline V gene. The CDR3 sequence is CASSPWGGREETQYF. For the CDR3, the DNA is TGTGCCAGCAGTCCCTGGGGGGGGCGAGAAGAGACCCAGTACTTC.

This chain joins TRBV6-6 and TRBJ1-6, with D possibly TRBD1 on 5 matching bases. The CDR3 totals 15 residues. V was cut by 6 bases and J by 3 bases, with 12 bases left in between. CDR1 is MNHNY, CDR2 SVGAGI, per germline (reference sequence). The CDR3 bases are TGTGCCAGCAGGGCCGACAGTTACTATAATTCACCCCTCCACTTT. It encodes CASRADSYYNSPLHF.

The V and J genes are TRBV5-1 and TRBJ1-1, with D unresolved. In germline, CDR1 is SGHRS, CDR2 YFSETQ. The CDR3 covers 16 residues. The CDR3 protein is CATRVQPTSPNTEAFF. In nucleotides, the CDR3 is TGCGCTACGCGGGTTCAGCCCACATCTCCCAACACTGAAGCTTTCTTT.

The chain uses TRBV2 and TRBJ1-1; 7 nucleotides match TRBD1. CDR3 length: 16 amino acids. V dropped 3 bases and J dropped 5; count of bases not matched to a gene: 12. The germline gives CDR1 SNHLY, CDR2 FYNNEI. Here the CDR3 reads CASSDATGSRGTEAFF. The CDR3 coding sequence is TGTGCCAGCAGTGACGCGACAGGGTCAAGAGGGACTGAAGCTTTCTTT.

J is TRBJ1-1 and V is TRBV18; 7 positions match TRBD1. V was pared by 1 base and J by 1 base, with 3 bases of the junction left unmatched. In germline, CDR1 is KGHSH, CDR2 LQKENI. This CDR3 has 15 amino acids. CDR3 nucleotide sequence: TGTGCCAGCTCACCACGGGCAGGGGGGAACACTGAAGCTTTCTTT. This gives the protein CASSPRAGGNTEAFF.

J is TRBJ2-2 and V is TRBV18; TRBD2 matches 11 bases. The CDR3 covers 18 residues. Unmatched junction bases numbered 11, after V lost 6 bases and J lost 2 bases. Germline CDR1 reads KGHSH; CDR2 reads LQKENI. The CDR3 region has the DNA TGTGCCAGCTCCCCGCGGCCTAGCGGGGGGATAAACACCGGGGAGCTGTTTTTT. Amino acids: CASSPRPSGGINTGELFF.